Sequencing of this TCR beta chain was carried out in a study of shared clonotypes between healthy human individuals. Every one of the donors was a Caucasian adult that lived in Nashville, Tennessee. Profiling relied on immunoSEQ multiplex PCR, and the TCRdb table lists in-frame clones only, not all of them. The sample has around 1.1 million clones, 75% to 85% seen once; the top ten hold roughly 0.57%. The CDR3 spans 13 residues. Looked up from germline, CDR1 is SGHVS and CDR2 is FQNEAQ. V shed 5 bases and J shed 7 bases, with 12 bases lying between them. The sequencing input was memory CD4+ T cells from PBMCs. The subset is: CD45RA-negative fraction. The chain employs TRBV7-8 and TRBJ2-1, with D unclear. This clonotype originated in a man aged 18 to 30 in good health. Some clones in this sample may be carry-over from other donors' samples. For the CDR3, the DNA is TGTGCCAGCAGCGCAGGAGTGTGGAATGAGCAGTTCTTC. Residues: CASSAGVWNEQFF.